Described below is a single T cell receptor (beta chain) sequence and its context. The antigen it binds to is not known. Per-base qualities were not stored, and no clone one base away is much larger. The record originates from a study of blood T cell repertoires in COVID-19 (dated by TCRdb to 2018 to 2020). General notes on the study: Samples from collaborators originated in the United States, Italy and Spain and spanned both the acute and convalescent phases of COVID-19. The prospective study material was composed of cDNA or gDNA derived from T cells, B-cell-depleted T cells, or PBMCs. Deeply sampled blood TCRbeta repertoires from subjects exposed to, actively infected with, or recovered from COVID-19 were included in the dataset. The repertoires were made available in a free public database intended to serve as a resource for research on the immune response to SARS-CoV-2. The samples were drawn from two sources: the first 160 participants of the ongoing ImmuneRACE study, and 1,200 or so subjects contributed by 6 global collaborators. A de-identified subject ID, COVID-19 status, age in years and sex were almost always included in the sample metadata. Where available, HLA class I and class II types were taken from metadata supplied by the sample provider and were not determined by assay-based typing.

Points the paper makes about the study in general: The amount of clinical and demographic metadata varied by source and participant and was provided uncurated.

CDR3 length: 15 amino acids, cysteine to phenylalanine. The retained sequence is limited to the CDR3, 45 bases, with the frame set at the first base. CDR1 and CDR2 were assigned from the germline V gene as SGHRS and YFSETQ. Compared with germline, V lacks 4 bases and J lacks 5 bases; bases without a gene match: 6. The immunoSEQ Assay, a bias-controlled multiplex PCR, was used to amplify TCRbeta CDR3 regions from genomic DNA. The authors processed their data as follows. Within the assay, amplification of reference gene primers was used to estimate how many nucleated cells each sample contained. To quantify the absolute abundance of each unique TCRbeta CDR3 rearrangement, sequence reads were collapsed and filtered. For each sample, productive Simpson clonality was calculated by taking the square root of Simpson's diversity index across productive rearrangements. TCRdb stores this immuneACCESS table with in-frame sequences only. Part of the clones is absent; in the studies checked, under half of the shortfall reflects unresolved V genes, and no reason is known for the rest. From that table come the V and J calls and clone size; the DNA was used to work out D and trimming. The sample yields about 260,000 clones; about 90% were counted once. Approximately 1.4% of the sample rests with the top ten.

Another Seattle source contributed samples from volunteer blood donors who had recovered from COVID-19. Whole blood was collected in K2EDTA tubes by collaborating institutions according to the institutions' own protocols. Collaborator samples were shipped for TCRbeta analysis as frozen whole blood, isolated PBMCs, or DNA extracted from either sample type. The sequence came from a woman aged 40 to 55 who had recovered from COVID-19. Sequencing input: peripheral blood. The chain uses TRBV5-1 and TRBJ1-1; 12 bases in between match TRBD1. CDR3 reads: CASSGGTGGKTEAFF. The nucleotide sequence reads TGCGCCAGCAGCGGAGGGACAGGGGGCAAAACTGAAGCTTTCTTT.